This is a list of T cell receptor beta chains from one sample in a study of Graves' ophthalmopathy and Graves' hyperthyroidism. Each CDR3 protein gets one entry after TCRdb re-called the multiplex PCR reads with MiXCR. Of around 1,200,000 distinct CDR3 sequences in the sample, about two fifths were seen once. Sequenced: peripheral blood or thyroid tissue (not recorded which). These receptors were collected from an adult man with Graves' hyperthyroidism. The CDR3 runs from the conserved cysteine through the conserved F or W. A D gene is named only where the DNA matches it firmly. Clone size is shown for a subset of rows, as once, few, many or a class of expanded clone.

CDR3nt: TGTGCCAGCGGAAGACTAGCGGGAGCTCCCTCCTACGAGCAGTACTTC
CDR3aa: CASGRLAGAPSYEQYF
v_gene: TRBV7-9
j_gene: TRBJ2-7
abundance: few
d_gene: TRBD2

CDR3nt: TGCGCCAGCAGCCCGCGGACTATCTCTGGAAACACCATATATTTT
CDR3aa: CASSPRTISGNTIYF
v_gene: TRBV5-1
j_gene: TRBJ1-3
abundance: many
d_gene: .

CDR3nt: TGTGCCATCAGTGAGGGAGCCGGGGCAGGCAATCAGCCCCAGCATTTT
CDR3aa: CAISEGAGAGNQPQHF
v_gene: TRBV10-3
j_gene: TRBJ1-5
abundance: .
d_gene: .

CDR3nt: TGTGCCAGCAGTTTTGGGTTCGGAATCTACGAGCAGTACTTC
CDR3aa: CASSFGFGIYEQYF
v_gene: TRBV27
j_gene: TRBJ2-7
abundance: .
d_gene: .

CDR3nt: TGTGCCAGCAGTGATGTGGCAGACTATGGCTACACCTTC
CDR3aa: CASSDVADYGYTF
v_gene: TRBV2
j_gene: TRBJ1-2
abundance: many
d_gene: .

CDR3nt: TGTGCCAGCAGGTTGGACAGTCTGTACCAAGAGACCCAGTACTTC
CDR3aa: CASRLDSLYQETQYF
v_gene: TRBV2
j_gene: TRBJ2-5
abundance: .
d_gene: .

CDR3nt: TGTGCCAGCAGCTTATTGGAGACAGGGTTCTCACCCCTCCACTTT
CDR3aa: CASSLLETGFSPLHF
v_gene: TRBV7-2
j_gene: TRBJ1-6
abundance: many
d_gene: TRBD1

CDR3nt: TGTGCCAGCAGGGACGACAGGGCTGCCGGGGAAAAACTGTTTTTT
CDR3aa: CASRDDRAAGEKLFF
v_gene: TRBV28
j_gene: TRBJ1-4
abundance: .
d_gene: TRBD1

CDR3nt: TGTGCCAGCAGTGGGAACAGGGGGCTGGGTGAAGCTTTCTTT
CDR3aa: CASSGNRGLGEAFF
v_gene: TRBV25-1
j_gene: TRBJ1-1
abundance: .
d_gene: TRBD1

CDR3nt: TGTGCCAGCAGCCAAGAAGGGGACAGAAATCGGCCCCAGCATTTT
CDR3aa: CASSQEGDRNRPQHF
v_gene: TRBV4-2
j_gene: TRBJ1-5
abundance: few
d_gene: TRBD1

CDR3nt: TGTGCCAGCGCCGGGACAGCCTCTGGGGCCAACGTCCTGACTTTC
CDR3aa: CASAGTASGANVLTF
v_gene: TRBV19
j_gene: TRBJ2-6
abundance: many
d_gene: TRBD1